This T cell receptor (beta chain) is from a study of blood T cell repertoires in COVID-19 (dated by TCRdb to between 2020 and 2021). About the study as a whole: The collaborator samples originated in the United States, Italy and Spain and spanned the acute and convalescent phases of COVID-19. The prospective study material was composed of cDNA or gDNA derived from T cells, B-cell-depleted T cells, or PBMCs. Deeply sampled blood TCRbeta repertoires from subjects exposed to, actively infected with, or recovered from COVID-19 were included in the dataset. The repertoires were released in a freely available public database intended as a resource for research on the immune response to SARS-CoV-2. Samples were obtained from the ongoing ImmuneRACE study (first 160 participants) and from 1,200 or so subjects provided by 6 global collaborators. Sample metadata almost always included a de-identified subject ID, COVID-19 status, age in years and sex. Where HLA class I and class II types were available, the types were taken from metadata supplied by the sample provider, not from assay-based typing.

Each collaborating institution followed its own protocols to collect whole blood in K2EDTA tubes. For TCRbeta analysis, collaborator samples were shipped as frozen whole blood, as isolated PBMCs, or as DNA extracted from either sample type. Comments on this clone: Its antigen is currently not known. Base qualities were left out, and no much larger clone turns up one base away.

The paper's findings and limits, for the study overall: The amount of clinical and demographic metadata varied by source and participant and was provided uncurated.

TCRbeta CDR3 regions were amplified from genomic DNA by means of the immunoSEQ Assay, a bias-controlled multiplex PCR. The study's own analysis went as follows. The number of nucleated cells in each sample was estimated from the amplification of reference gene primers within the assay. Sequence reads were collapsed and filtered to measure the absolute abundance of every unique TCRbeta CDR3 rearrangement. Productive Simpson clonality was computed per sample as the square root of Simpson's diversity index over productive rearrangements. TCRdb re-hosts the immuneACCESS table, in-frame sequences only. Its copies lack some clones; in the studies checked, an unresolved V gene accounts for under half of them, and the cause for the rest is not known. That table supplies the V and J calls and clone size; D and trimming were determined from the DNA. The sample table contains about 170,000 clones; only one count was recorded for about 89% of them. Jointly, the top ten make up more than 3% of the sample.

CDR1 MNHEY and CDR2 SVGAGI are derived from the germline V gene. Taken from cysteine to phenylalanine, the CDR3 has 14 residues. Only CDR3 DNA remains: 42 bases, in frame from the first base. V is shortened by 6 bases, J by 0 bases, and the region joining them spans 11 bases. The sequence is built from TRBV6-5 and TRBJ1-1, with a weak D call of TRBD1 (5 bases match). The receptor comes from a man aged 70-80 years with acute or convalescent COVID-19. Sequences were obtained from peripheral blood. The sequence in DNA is TGTGCCAGCAGGCAGGGTAGTATGAACACTGAAGCTTTCTTT. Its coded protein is CASRQGSMNTEAFF.